The 16 T cell receptor beta chains listed next were all sequenced from one sample in a study of OX40 agonist ivuxolimab in advanced cancers. Sequenced by immunoSEQ multiplex PCR; TCRdb stores in-frame clones only, minus some. The repertoire holds around 80,000 clones, with roughly 89% as singletons. Sequencing was performed on CD4+ or CD8+ T cells sorted from blood, taken in a trial of the OX40 agonist ivuxolimab. These TCRs come from an adult with an advanced solid tumor such as melanoma, head and neck, liver or kidney cancer.

This chain connects TRBV5-1 to TRBJ2-3; the D is unclear. This CDR3 is built from 15 residues. V was clipped by 0 bases and J by 2 bases, with 10 bases between them. Germline CDR1 is SGHRS and CDR2 is YFSETQ. The CDR3 DNA sequence: TGCGCCAGCAGCTTGGCACCTTCTCACACAGATACGCAGTATTTT. This gives the protein CASSLAPSHTDTQYF.

The chain is built from TRBV2 and TRBJ2-3; 7 bases fit TRBD2. Per germline, CDR1 SNHLY and CDR2 FYNNEI. The trim removed 8 bases at V and 2 bases at J, leaving 4 bases unmatched. CDR3 size: 13 residues. The CDR3 loop is CASLRGTTDTQYF. The DNA for the CDR3 is TGTGCCAGCTTGCGGGGGACCACAGATACGCAGTATTTT.

This clone was detected only once. This chain links TRBV18 with TRBJ2-3; D uncertain. Trimming cost V 3 bases and J 0 bases, with 7 bases left between them. Germline V gene sequence: CDR1 KGHSH, CDR2 LQKENI. This CDR3 spans 14 amino acids. The CDR3 loop reads CASSPNDSTDTQYF. CDR3 nucleotides: TGTGCCAGCTCACCGAATGACAGCACAGATACGCAGTATTTT.

This chain connects TRBV19 to TRBJ2-3; no firm D call. This CDR3 region has 13 residues. Trimming removed 4 bases from V and 0 bases from J, with 5 bases in between. Germline V gives CDR1 LNHDA, CDR2 SQIVND (reference sequence). The CDR3 DNA is TGTGCCAGTAGTAGAGCAAGCACAGATACGCAGTATTTT. Translating gives CASSRASTDTQYF.

This clone was seen just once. This chain uses TRBV7-9 with TRBJ2-5; TRBD2 is a possible D gene (5 bases). Germline loops: CDR1 SEHNR, CDR2 FQNEAQ (reference sequence). The CDR3 runs 13 residues. Between the trimmed V and J ends, which lost 5 bases and 1 base, there was a span of 8 bases. DNA for the CDR3: TGTGCCAGCAGCCTCGGGATCCAAGAGACCCAGTACTTC. Translating it yields CASSLGIQETQYF.

The chain links TRBV20-1 to TRBJ1-1; no firm D call. V lost 3 bases and J 1 base, leaving 3 bases between the germline ends. The CDR3 sequence is 11 residues long. Germline V CDR1 and CDR2: DFQATT, SNEGSKA (reference sequence). CDR3 nucleotides: TGCAGTGCTAGGAGGAACACTGAAGCTTTCTTT. Amino acids: CSARRNTEAFF.

This chain connects TRBV10-2 to TRBJ1-5; the D is unclear. This CDR3 is built from 12 residues. CDR1 is WSHSY and CDR2 is SAAADI in the germline V gene. Trimming took off 4 bases at V and 5 bases at J, with 6 bases between the two ends. CDR3 DNA: TGCGCCAGCAGTGTGACTTATCAGCCCCAGCATTTT. This sequence encodes CASSVTYQPQHF.

The chain joins TRBV19 to TRBJ2-6; no clear D. The CDR3 covers 14 residues. The V end lost 8 bases, the J end lost 0 bases, and 8 bases lay between the germline ends. Germline CDR1 LNHDA, CDR2 SQIVND (reference sequence). The CDR3 DNA follows: TGTGCCAGTGAACCGCGCTCTGGGGCCAACGTCCTGACTTTC. It yields the protein CASEPRSGANVLTF. The full variable domain, with the rest looked up from reference TRBV19 and TRBJ2-6, is DGGITQSPKYLFRKEGQNVTLSCEQNLNHDAMYWYRQDPGQGLRLIYYSQIVNDFQKGDIAEGYSVSREKKESFPLTVTSAQKNPTAFYLCASEPRSGANVLTFGAGSRLTVL.

The J gene is TRBJ1-6, the V gene TRBV4-2, with 10 bases identical to TRBD1. V lost 4 bases to trimming and J lost 10 bases; unmatched junction nucleotides: 7. Germline V gene data show CDR1 as LGHNA and CDR2 as YNFKEQ. The CDR3 consists of 15 residues. The CDR3 DNA is TGTGCCAGCAGCCGGGCCGGGACAGGGGAGTCACCCCTCCACTTT. Its protein is CASSRAGTGESPLHF.

This clone was seen once. The chain combines TRBV5-1 with TRBJ2-2, with a possible D match to TRBD1 (5 bases). The length of the CDR3 is 14 residues. V was pared by 2 bases and J by 5 bases, with 10 bases between. Germline CDR1 and CDR2: SGHRS and YFSETQ. The CDR3, as DNA: TGCGCCAGCAGCTTCTTGCAGGGAACCGGGGAGCTGTTTTTT. Translated: CASSFLQGTGELFF. The variable domain in full, with the rest retrieved from reference TRBV5-1 and TRBJ2-2, is KAGVTQTPRYLIKTRGQQVTLSCSPISGHRSVSWYQQTPGQGLQFLFEYFSETQRNKGNFPGRFSGRQFSNSRSEMNVSTLELGDSALYLCASSFLQGTGELFFGEGSRLTVL.

This chain joins TRBV28 and TRBJ2-7; D is ambiguous. Per the germline V gene, CDR1 is MDHEN and CDR2 is SYDVKM. Deletions cut 6 bases from V and 1 base from J, with 4 bases between. This CDR3 is 11 amino acids long. For the CDR3, the DNA is TGTGCCAGCAGAGGGTCCTACGAGCAGTACTTC. Translating gives CASRGSYEQYF. Complete variable domain (other parts from reference TRBV28 and TRBJ2-7): DVKVTQSSRYLVKRTGEKVFLECVQDMDHENMFWYRQDPGLGLRLIYFSYDVKMKEKGDIPEGYSVSREKKERFSLILESASTNQTSMYLCASRGSYEQYFGPGTRLTVT.

V gene TRBV27 combines with J gene TRBJ1-5; D is unresolved. V was pared by 3 bases and J by 6 bases, with 18 bases between. Germline CDR1 and CDR2: MNHEY and SMNVEV (reference sequence). This CDR3 spans 16 amino acids. The CDR3 here is CASSLRSMGGGQPQHF. In nucleotides, the CDR3 is TGTGCCAGCAGTTTGAGATCTATGGGAGGCGGTCAGCCCCAGCATTTT.

This chain connects TRBV5-4 to TRBJ2-3; 7 nucleotides agree with TRBD1. The J segment lost 2 bases and the V segment lost 0 bases, leaving 9 bases of the junction unmatched. Germline values: CDR1 SGHNT, CDR2 YYREEE (reference sequence). This CDR3 spans 17 amino acids. The CDR3 sequence is CASSLGRQGTFTDTQYF. CDR3 DNA sequence: TGTGCCAGCAGCTTGGGACGACAGGGTACCTTCACAGATACGCAGTATTTT.

The chain's CDR3 is CASSEAQGTDSLRRNTIYF. In DNA, the CDR3 is TGTGCCAGCAGTGAAGCGCAAGGAACCGATTCCCTGCGAAGAAACACCATATATTTT. The chain is built from TRBV6-1 and TRBJ1-3; D is uncertain. Trimming removed 0 bases from V and 5 bases from J, with 23 bases in between. This CDR3 contains 19 residues. Germline values: CDR1 MNHNS, CDR2 SASEGT.

The chain employs TRBV28 and TRBJ2-3; D not resolved. With 8 bases removed from V and 4 bases from J, the gap between germline ends came to 10 bases. CDR3 length: 12 amino acids. Germline lookup yields CDR1 MDHEN and CDR2 SYDVKM. CDR3 sequence (DNA): TGTGCCAGCGCAAAGCCGCCAGATACGCAGTATTTT. Encoded protein: CASAKPPDTQYF.

The J gene is TRBJ2-2, the V gene TRBV18; D is unresolved. Trimming took off 0 bases at V and 4 bases at J, with 12 bases between the two ends. CDR3 length: 16 residues. The germline V gene encodes CDR1 KGHSH and CDR2 LQKENI. The CDR3: CASSPPVGISTGELFF. The DNA of the CDR3 is TGTGCCAGCTCACCACCCGTGGGGATCAGCACCGGGGAGCTGTTTTTT. Looking up the rest from reference TRBV18 and TRBJ2-2 gives the full variable domain: NAGVMQNPRHLVRRRGQEARLRCSPMKGHSHVYWYRQLPEEGLKFMVYLQKENIIDESGMPKERFSAEFPKEGPSILRIQQVVRGDSAAYFCASSPPVGISTGELFFGEGSRLTVL.